The 24 T cell receptor beta chains below come from one sample, sequenced in a study of blood T cell repertoires in COVID-19. This table comes from immunoSEQ multiplex PCR, and its TCRdb copy is limited to in-frame clones, with some not included. This sample has approximately 210,000 clones; over 80% occur once, and the top ten carry 0.8% to 0.95%. Sequencing was carried out using peripheral blood. The receptors derive from a man in his fifties or sixties with COVID-19, enrolled during active disease.

The chain carries TRBV3-1 (or the pseudogene TRBV3-2) and TRBJ2-2, with D unclear. CDR1 is LGHDT and CDR2 is YNNKEL in the germline V gene (reference sequence). V was cut by 4 bases and J by 6 bases, with 3 bases left in between. The CDR3 is made up of 11 amino acids. CDR3 sequence reads: CASSPPGELFF. CDR3 in DNA: TGTGCCAGCAGCCCTCCCGGGGAGCTGTTTTTT.

The chain carries TRBV14 and TRBJ1-2; perhaps TRBD1 as D (5 bases). Trimming pared 5 bases from V and 2 bases from J, leaving 18 bases between. The germline CDR1 and CDR2 sequences are SGHDN and FVKESK. The CDR3 runs to 16 residues. Here the CDR3 DNA reads TGTGCCAGCAGCAGCTATATCGGAAAGGGGAACTATGGCTACACCTTC. Its protein product is CASSSYIGKGNYGYTF.

This clone showed up just once. V usage is TRBV29-1 and J usage is TRBJ1-1; TRBD1 aligns across 7 bases. V dropped 5 bases and J dropped 4; count of bases not matched to a gene: 10. The CDR3 spans 14 residues. Per the germline V gene, CDR1 is SQVTM and CDR2 is ANQGSEA. This chain's CDR3 is CSVHRQGPATEAFF. For the CDR3, the DNA is TGCAGCGTTCATCGACAGGGTCCGGCCACTGAAGCTTTCTTT.

The CDR3 spells CASSDPHRTSGSYNEQFF. In nucleotides, the CDR3 is TGTGCCAGCAGTGACCCCCACCGGACTAGCGGGAGTTACAATGAGCAGTTCTTC. The chain is built from TRBV2 and TRBJ2-1; 13 bases align to TRBD2. Germline trimming cut 3 bases from V and 4 bases from J; bases unmatched to any gene: 9. Per germline, CDR1 SNHLY and CDR2 FYNNEI. The CDR3 consists of 18 residues.

This chain connects TRBV28 to TRBJ2-1; the D gene is possibly TRBD2 (7 bases). The CDR3 runs to 17 residues. Germline V gene lookup returns CDR1 MDHEN and CDR2 SYDVKM. V lost 5 bases to trimming and J lost 2 bases, with 19 bases between them. For the CDR3, the DNA is TGTGCCAGCAGTCCCCCCGAGGGGGGGCGCCCCTACAATGAGCAGTTCTTC. Its protein is CASSPPEGGRPYNEQFF.

The gene calls are TRBV3-1 (or the pseudogene TRBV3-2) and TRBJ1-4; D remains ambiguous. The germline V gene has CDR1 LGHDT and CDR2 YNNKEL (reference sequence). Trimming left V 0 bases short and J 10 bases short, with 12 bases between. CDR3 length: 14 amino acids. CDR3 in amino acids: CASSQDVHGGKLFF. The CDR3 DNA reads as TGTGCCAGCAGCCAAGATGTCCATGGAGGAAAACTGTTTTTT.

J is TRBJ2-5 and V is TRBV6-4; 8 bases map to TRBD2. V shed 6 bases, J shed 4 bases, and the junction held 4 bases outside the gene matches. This CDR3 has 13 residues. Germline V gene lookup returns CDR1 MRHNA and CDR2 SNTAGT. The CDR3 reads CASSLRGGETQYF. The DNA of the CDR3 is TGTGCCAGCAGCCTTCGGGGGGGAGAGACCCAGTACTTC.

V usage is TRBV5-1 and J usage is TRBJ1-4; possibly TRBD1 for D (5 bases). Germline CDR1 and CDR2: SGHRS and YFSETQ. V lost 3 bases to trimming and J lost 7 bases, with 13 bases between them. CDR3 length equals 14 residues. In DNA, the CDR3 is TGCGCCAGCAGCTCCGGGGGGGACGGTGAAAAACTGTTTTTT. Its translation is CASSSGGDGEKLFF.

V is TRBV5-4 and J is TRBJ1-5; D ambiguous. Germline V gene data show CDR1 as SGHNT and CDR2 as YYREEE (reference sequence). V lost 4 bases, J lost 7 bases, and 12 bases lay in between. The CDR3 extends over 13 amino acids. CDR3 DNA: TGTGCCAGCAGCCCGGGGAGGGAGCAGCCCCAGCATTTT. Translating gives CASSPGREQPQHF.

The chain employs TRBV7-6 and TRBJ1-3; D is undetermined. Germline CDR1 is SGHVS and CDR2 is FNYEAQ. V was pared by 0 bases and J by 0 bases, with 9 bases between. There are 16 residues in the CDR3. The DNA for the CDR3 is TGTGCCAGCAGCTTAGCGCCGATCAGCTCTGGAAACACCATATATTTT. Translating it yields CASSLAPISSGNTIYF.

V and J are TRBV4-2 and TRBJ2-5; D possibly corresponds to TRBD2 (6 bases). The CDR3 length is 15 residues. Germline CDR1 is LGHNA and CDR2 is YNFKEQ. V lost 0 bases to trimming and J lost 1 base, with 9 bases between them. CDR3: CASSQDGSIQETQYF. The CDR3 region has the DNA TGTGCCAGCAGCCAAGACGGGAGTATCCAAGAGACCCAGTACTTC.

The chain has TRBV18 and TRBJ1-6; 7 bases agree with TRBD1. Germline lookup yields CDR1 KGHSH and CDR2 LQKENI. Trimming removed 6 bases from V and 7 bases from J; junction bases left unmatched: 6. The CDR3 spans 14 residues. The CDR3 is CASSEARGNSPLHF. The CDR3 nucleotides read TGTGCCAGCTCTGAGGCCAGGGGGAATTCACCCCTCCACTTT.

The J gene is TRBJ2-2, the V gene TRBV5-1; perhaps TRBD1 as D (5 bases). Germline CDR1 is SGHRS and CDR2 is YFSETQ. The V and J ends lost 1 base and 2 bases respectively, with 9 bases between them. The CDR3 is made up of 15 amino acids. CDR3 amino acids: CASSLQGTNTGELFF. CDR3 coding DNA: TGCGCCAGCAGCTTGCAGGGTACCAACACCGGGGAGCTGTTTTTT.

The chain couples TRBV10-3 to TRBJ2-2; TRBD1 aligns across 8 bases. Germline V gene data show CDR1 as ENHRY and CDR2 as SYGVKD. V lost 10 bases and J lost 6; bases outside the gene matches: 13. The CDR3 sequence is 15 residues long. In DNA, the CDR3 is TGTGCCACACAACCACGACAGGGGAAGTCCGGGGAGCTGTTTTTT. This encodes CATQPRQGKSGELFF.

This chain's CDR3 is CATSGSGNTIYF. Here the CDR3 DNA reads TGTGCCACCTCCGGGTCTGGAAACACCATATATTTT. This rearrangement joins TRBV15 to TRBJ1-3; D is ambiguous. V shed 8 bases and J shed 1 base, with 6 bases lying between them. This CDR3 is built from 12 residues. CDR1 LNHNV and CDR2 YYDKDF come from the germline V gene (reference sequence).

This chain connects TRBV6-1 to TRBJ1-1; D uncertain. Germline lookup yields CDR1 MNHNS and CDR2 SASEGT. The CDR3 sequence is 14 residues long. Trimming cost V 1 base and J 0 bases, with 6 bases left between them. The CDR3: CASSEGVMNTEAFF. The DNA for the CDR3 is TGTGCCAGCAGTGAAGGTGTAATGAACACTGAAGCTTTCTTT.

The count of this clone is one. The chain joins TRBV5-6 to TRBJ2-5; tentative D call: TRBD2 (7 bases). Germline loops: CDR1 SGHDT, CDR2 YYEEEE. This CDR3 region has 15 residues. Trimming shortened V by 4 bases and J by 2 bases, and 15 bases separated the two germline ends. In DNA form, the CDR3 reads TGTGCCAGCAGCCCCCTGGGGGGGCCACAAGAGACCCAGTACTTC. Residues: CASSPLGGPQETQYF.

The sample holds one count of this clone. The chain employs TRBV6-2 or TRBV6-3 and TRBJ1-1, with 7 bases aligning to TRBD1. The CDR3 length is 15 residues. V trimming: 6 bases; J trimming: 1 base; junction bases outside the gene matches: 8. Germline-derived CDR1 and CDR2 are MNHEY and SVGEGT. The CDR3 DNA is TGTGCCAGCAGCCTCATTGGGACAGCGAACACTGAAGCTTTCTTT. Amino acids: CASSLIGTANTEAFF.

The V and J genes are TRBV6-1 and TRBJ2-4; D might be TRBD1 (5 bases). V was shortened by 4 bases and J by 0 bases, with 13 bases between the two germline ends. From germline, CDR1 is MNHNS and CDR2 SASEGT. The CDR3 has 16 amino acids. CDR3 in amino acids: CASSAGSRVAKNIQYF. CDR3 sequence (DNA): TGTGCCAGCAGTGCCGGAAGCAGGGTAGCCAAAAACATTCAGTACTTC.

This chain connects TRBV19 to TRBJ2-2; TRBD2 matches at 12 bases. Looked up from germline, CDR1 is LNHDA and CDR2 is SQIVND (reference sequence). The V segment lost 8 bases and the J segment 5 bases; nucleotides outside the gene matches: 9. This CDR3 region has 16 residues. CDR3 residues: CASCERLAGDTGELFF. CDR3 coding DNA: TGTGCCAGTTGTGAACGACTAGCGGGAGATACCGGGGAGCTGTTTTTT.

The chain carries TRBV10-1 and TRBJ2-1; TRBD2 aligns across 7 bases. CDR1 and CDR2 from the germline V gene are WNHNN and SYGVQD (reference sequence). The junction had 3 bases not matched to a gene; V was cut back by 3 bases and J by 7 bases. This CDR3 has 13 amino acids. CDR3 sequence: CASSERRENEQFF. In DNA form, the CDR3 reads TGCGCCAGCAGTGAACGGCGGGAGAATGAGCAGTTCTTC.

This chain uses TRBV4-3 with TRBJ1-2; 9 nucleotides agree with TRBD1. J lost 4 bases, V lost 0 bases, and 0 bases had no gene match. The germline V gene has CDR1 LGHNA and CDR2 YSLEER. This CDR3 is 14 amino acids long. The CDR3 DNA is TGCGCCAGCAGCCAAGAACAGGGGGCCTATGGCTACACCTTC. It codes for CASSQEQGAYGYTF.

V and J are TRBV12-3 or TRBV12-4 and TRBJ1-2, with a possible D match to TRBD1 (5 bases). Trimming took off 3 bases at V and 7 bases at J, with 9 bases between the two ends. The CDR3 spans 12 residues. The CDR3 here is CASSFGGSGYTF. CDR3 nucleotide sequence: TGTGCCAGCAGTTTTGGGGGGTCTGGCTACACCTTC.

The rearrangement uses TRBV19 and TRBJ2-1; D is possibly TRBD2 (5 bases). Per the germline V gene, CDR1 is LNHDA and CDR2 is SQIVND (reference sequence). Trimming cost V 7 bases and J 1 base, with 14 bases left between them. The CDR3 contains 15 residues. The DNA of the CDR3 is TGTGCCAGTACCTCGACCGGGATTTCCTACAATGAGCAGTTCTTC. This sequence encodes CASTSTGISYNEQFF.